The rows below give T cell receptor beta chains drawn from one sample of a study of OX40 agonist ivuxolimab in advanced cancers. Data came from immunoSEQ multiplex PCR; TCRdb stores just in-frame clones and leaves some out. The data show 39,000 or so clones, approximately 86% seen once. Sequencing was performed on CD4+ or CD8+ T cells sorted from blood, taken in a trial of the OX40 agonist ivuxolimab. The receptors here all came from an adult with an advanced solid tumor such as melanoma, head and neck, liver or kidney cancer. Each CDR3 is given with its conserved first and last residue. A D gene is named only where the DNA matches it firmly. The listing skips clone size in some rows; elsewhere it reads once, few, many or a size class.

CDR3 protein: CASSPGATSGYTF
CDR3 DNA: TGTGCCAGCAGTCCTGGGGCGACGAGTGGCTACACCTTC
D gene: NA
clone size: NA
J gene: TRBJ1-2
V gene: TRBV6-4

CDR3 protein: CASSKTGTGTGELFF
CDR3 DNA: TGTGCCAGCAGCAAAACCGGGACAGGGACCGGGGAGCTGTTTTTT
D gene: TRBD1
clone size: NA
J gene: TRBJ2-2
V gene: TRBV5-5

CDR3 protein: CASSLWGMNTGELFF
CDR3 DNA: TGTGCCAGCAGTTTATGGGGGATGAACACCGGGGAGCTGTTTTTT
D gene: NA
clone size: few
J gene: TRBJ2-2
V gene: TRBV27

CDR3 protein: CASSLPSVAYNEQFF
CDR3 DNA: TGTGCCAGCAGTTTACCTAGCGTGGCCTACAATGAGCAGTTCTTC
D gene: NA
clone size: NA
J gene: TRBJ2-1
V gene: TRBV28

CDR3 protein: CASSEGTGWLPLHF
CDR3 DNA: TGTGCCAGCAGCGAAGGGACAGGGTGGTTACCCCTCCACTTT
D gene: TRBD1
clone size: NA
J gene: TRBJ1-6
V gene: TRBV7-9

CDR3 protein: CASSLSFGSSSYEQYF
CDR3 DNA: TGTGCCAGCAGTTTATCTTTCGGCTCGAGCTCCTACGAGCAGTACTTC
D gene: NA
clone size: NA
J gene: TRBJ2-7
V gene: TRBV27

CDR3 protein: CASSQDLGWGRGNEQFF
CDR3 DNA: TGCGCCAGCAGCCAAGATCTGGGGTGGGGCCGGGGCAATGAGCAGTTCTTC
D gene: NA
clone size: NA
J gene: TRBJ2-1
V gene: TRBV4-1

CDR3 protein: CATSSAQQGNGNQPQHF
CDR3 DNA: TGTGCCACCAGCAGTGCTCAACAGGGAAACGGCAATCAGCCCCAGCATTTT
D gene: NA
clone size: medium-sized
J gene: TRBJ1-5
V gene: TRBV15

CDR3 protein: CATLSFTQYF
CDR3 DNA: TGTGCCACCCTGAGTTTTACGCAGTATTTT
D gene: NA
clone size: NA
J gene: TRBJ2-3
V gene: TRBV6-6

CDR3 protein: CASSPRGTNYNEQFF
CDR3 DNA: TGTGCCAGCAGCCCAAGGGGGACCAACTACAATGAGCAGTTCTTC
D gene: NA
clone size: NA
J gene: TRBJ2-1
V gene: TRBV6-4

CDR3 protein: CASSVFSGESSYEQYF
CDR3 DNA: TGTGCCAGCAGCGTATTTAGCGGGGAAAGCTCCTACGAGCAGTACTTC
D gene: TRBD2
clone size: NA
J gene: TRBJ2-7
V gene: TRBV9

CDR3 protein: CASSLAGGSSPLHF
CDR3 DNA: TGTGCCAGCAGCTTAGCAGGGGGTAGTTCACCCCTCCACTTT
D gene: NA
clone size: once
J gene: TRBJ1-6
V gene: TRBV7-6

CDR3 protein: CASSSGPYEQYF
CDR3 DNA: TGTGCCAGCAGCTCCGGACCTTACGAGCAGTACTTC
D gene: NA
clone size: NA
J gene: TRBJ2-7
V gene: TRBV5-4

CDR3 protein: CASSLFASGSTDTQYF
CDR3 DNA: TGTGCCAGCAGTTTATTCGCTAGCGGAAGCACAGATACGCAGTATTTT
D gene: TRBD2
clone size: NA
J gene: TRBJ2-3
V gene: TRBV27

CDR3 protein: CASSRDRGGEQYF
CDR3 DNA: TGCGCCAGCAGCCGGGACAGGGGTGGCGAGCAGTACTTC
D gene: TRBD1
clone size: once
J gene: TRBJ2-7
V gene: TRBV4-1

CDR3 protein: CASSFGTNTGELFF
CDR3 DNA: TGTGCCAGCAGCTTCGGAACGAACACCGGGGAGCTGTTTTTT
D gene: NA
clone size: once
J gene: TRBJ2-2
V gene: TRBV7-6